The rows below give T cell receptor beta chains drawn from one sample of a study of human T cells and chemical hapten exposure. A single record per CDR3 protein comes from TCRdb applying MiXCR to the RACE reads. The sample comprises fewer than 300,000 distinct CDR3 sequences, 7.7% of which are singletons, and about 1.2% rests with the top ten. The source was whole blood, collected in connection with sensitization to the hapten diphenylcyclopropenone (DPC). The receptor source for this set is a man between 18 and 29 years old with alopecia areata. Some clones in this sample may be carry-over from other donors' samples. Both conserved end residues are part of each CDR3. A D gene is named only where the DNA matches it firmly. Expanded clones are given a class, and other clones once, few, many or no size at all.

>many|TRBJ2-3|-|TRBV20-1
TGCAGTGCTAGTGTCGTCGAGGATACGCAGTATTTT
CSASVVEDTQYF
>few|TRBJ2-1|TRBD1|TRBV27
TGTGCCAGCAGTATGACAGGGGTGCTCCGCAATGAGCAGTTCTTC
CASSMTGVLRNEQFF
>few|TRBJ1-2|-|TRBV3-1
TGTGCCAGCAGCCAAATGAGGGGCCAGGCCGCCAACTATGGCTACACCTTC
CASSQMRGQAANYGYTF
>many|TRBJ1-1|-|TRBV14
TGTGCCAGCAGCCAACTCTCCTACACTGAAGCTTTCTTT
CASSQLSYTEAFF
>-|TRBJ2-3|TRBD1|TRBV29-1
TGCAGCGTTGTAGGGGGCGTCACAGATACGCAGTATTTT
CSVVGGVTDTQYF
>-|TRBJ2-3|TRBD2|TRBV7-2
TGTGCCAGCAAGAGGAGCGGGGGGCCCACAGATACGCAGTATTTT
CASKRSGGPTDTQYF
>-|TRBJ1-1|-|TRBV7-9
TGTGCCAGCAGCTTAGGAGTAGGGGCTGAAGCTTTCTTT
CASSLGVGAEAFF
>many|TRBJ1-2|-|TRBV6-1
TGTGCCAGCACCCATCCGGACAGAAGGGACTATGGCTACACCTTC
CASTHPDRRDYGYTF
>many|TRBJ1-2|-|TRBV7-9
TGTGCCAGCAGCTTAGACAGAGATGGCTACACCTTC
CASSLDRDGYTF
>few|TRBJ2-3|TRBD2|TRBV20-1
TGCAGTGCCCGACTAGCGGGGGGTGATACGCAGTATTTT
CSARLAGGDTQYF
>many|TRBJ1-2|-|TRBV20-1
TGCAGTGCTAGAAGGAAATCCCTTCTTGGTTCTAACTATGGCTACACCTTC
CSARRKSLLGSNYGYTF
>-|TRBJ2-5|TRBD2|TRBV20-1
TGCAGTGCTAGAAGACTAGCGGGGGCCGAAGAGACCCAGTACTTC
CSARRLAGAEETQYF
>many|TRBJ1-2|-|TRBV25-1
TGTGCCAGCAGTGAATTAGGGGAGTATGGCTACACCTTC
CASSELGEYGYTF
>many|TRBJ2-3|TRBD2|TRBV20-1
TGCAGTGCTAGACTAACTAGCGGGGGCACAGATACGCAGTATTTT
CSARLTSGGTDTQYF
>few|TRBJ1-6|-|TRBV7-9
TGTGCCAGCACAGTTGGGAATTCACCCCTCCACTTT
CASTVGNSPLHF
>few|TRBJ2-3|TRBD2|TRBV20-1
TGCAGTGCTAGCTCCAGCGGGGATACAGATACGCAGTATTTT
CSASSSGDTDTQYF
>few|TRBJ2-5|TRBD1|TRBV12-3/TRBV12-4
TGTGCCAGCAGTAGGACAGGGGGCGCAAAGACCCAGTACTTC
CASSRTGGAKTQYF